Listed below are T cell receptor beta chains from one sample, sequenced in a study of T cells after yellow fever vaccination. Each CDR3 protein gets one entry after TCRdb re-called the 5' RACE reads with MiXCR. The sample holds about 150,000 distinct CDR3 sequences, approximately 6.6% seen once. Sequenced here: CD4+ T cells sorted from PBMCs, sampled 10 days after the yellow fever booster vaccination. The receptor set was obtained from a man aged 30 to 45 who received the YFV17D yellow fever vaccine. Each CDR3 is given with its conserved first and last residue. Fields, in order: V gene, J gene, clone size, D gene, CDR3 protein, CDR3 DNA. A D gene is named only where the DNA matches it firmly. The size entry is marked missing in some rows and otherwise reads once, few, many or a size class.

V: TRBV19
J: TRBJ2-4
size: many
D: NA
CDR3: CASSRGDKKNIQYF
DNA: TGTGCCAGTAGTAGGGGGGACAAGAAAAACATTCAGTACTTC

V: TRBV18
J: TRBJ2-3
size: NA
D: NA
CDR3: CASSPLLGYVERDTDTQYF
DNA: TGTGCCAGCTCACCACTCCTTGGATACGTGGAGAGGGACACAGATACGCAGTATTTT

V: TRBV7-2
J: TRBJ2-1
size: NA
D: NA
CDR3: CASSVLASNEQFF
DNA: TGTGCCAGCAGCGTCCTAGCCTCCAATGAGCAGTTCTTC

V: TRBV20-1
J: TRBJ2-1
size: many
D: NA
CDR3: CSAPGPKANEQFF
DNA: TGCAGTGCTCCGGGACCTAAGGCGAATGAGCAGTTCTTC

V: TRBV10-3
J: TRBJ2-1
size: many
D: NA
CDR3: CAIRGRLGGEQFF
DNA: TGTGCCATCAGGGGTAGACTAGGAGGTGAGCAGTTCTTC

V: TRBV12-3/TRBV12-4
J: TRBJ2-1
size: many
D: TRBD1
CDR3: CASSPTGTQYNEQFF
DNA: TGTGCCAGCAGTCCGACAGGGACCCAATACAATGAGCAGTTCTTC

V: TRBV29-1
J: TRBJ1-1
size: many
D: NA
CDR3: CSVVLGAEAFF
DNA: TGCAGCGTTGTTTTAGGGGCTGAAGCTTTCTTT

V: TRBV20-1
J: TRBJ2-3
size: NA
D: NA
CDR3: CCARADGRGPSLDTQYF
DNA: TGCTGTGCTAGAGCGGACGGCAGGGGCCCCTCCTTGGATACGCAGTATTTT

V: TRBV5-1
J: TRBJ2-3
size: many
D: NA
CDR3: CASNLGEVTDTQYF
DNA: TGCGCCAGCAACCTCGGAGAGGTAACAGATACGCAGTATTTT

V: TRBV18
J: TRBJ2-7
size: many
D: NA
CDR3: CASSPGTRGYEQYF
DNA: TGTGCCAGCTCTCCGGGGACCCGGGGGTACGAGCAGTACTTC